This entry concerns a single T cell receptor (beta chain). This entry comes from a study of blood T cell repertoires in COVID-19. Looked up from germline, CDR1 is MGHDK and CDR2 is SYGVNS. CDR3 size: 15 residues. V trimming: 9 bases; J trimming: 4 bases; junction bases outside the gene matches: 13. Some clones are missing from TCRdb's copy, which holds only in-frame ones; the method was immunoSEQ multiplex PCR. The profile shows some 250,000 clones, 70% to 90% of them singletons. The receptor was isolated from a woman aged 50 to 60 who had recovered from COVID-19. What was sequenced was PBMCs or T cells enriched from blood (not recorded which). The rearrangement joins TRBV25-1 to TRBJ1-2; 8 bases agree with TRBD1. In nucleotides, the CDR3 is TGTGCCAGTTCGAGCCCCGGGACAGGCCGCTATGGCTACACCTTC. Residues: CASSSPGTGRYGYTF.